A single sample gave rise to the 13 T cell receptor beta chains below, sequenced in a study of T cells in Graves' hyperthyroidism and ophthalmopathy. It was RNA transcripts that yielded the amplified TCR beta CDR3 regions. RT-PCR in the first round (using the HTBI primer set) targeted the TCR CDR3. TCRdb re-called the multiplex PCR reads with MiXCR, one entry per CDR3 protein. The profile covers about 640,000 distinct CDR3 sequences, with just under 45% appearing a single time and 7% to 7.5% taken by the ten largest. Sequenced material: peripheral blood or thyroid tissue (not recorded which). All receptors come from an adult man with Graves' disease, either hyperthyroidism or ophthalmopathy (not recorded which).

At least ten counts were recorded for this clonotype. The chain uses TRBV7-9 and TRBJ2-7, with 7 bases lining up with TRBD2. Germline CDR1 reads SEHNR; CDR2 reads FQNEAQ (reference sequence). Trimming took 7 bases from V and 7 from J; bases not matched to a gene: 7. The CDR3 contains 12 residues. As DNA, the CDR3 is TGTGCCAGCACGAGAGGCGGGGGAGAGCAGTACTTC. It codes for CASTRGGGEQYF.

This clonotype showed up just a few times. The chain employs TRBV20-1 and TRBJ1-2; D ambiguous. The germline V and J ends were trimmed by 2 bases and 7 bases, with 17 bases remaining between them. The CDR3 consists of 14 residues. In germline, CDR1 is DFQATT, CDR2 SNEGSKA (reference sequence). The CDR3 reads CSARPEVRGVGYTF. CDR3 in DNA: TGCAGTGCTAGACCGGAGGTTCGTGGGGTTGGCTACACCTTC.

This clonotype was found once. This rearrangement joins TRBV2 to TRBJ2-5; TRBD2 might be the D (6 bases). The J call may not be correct, given that the DNA end is closer to TRBJ2-7. This CDR3 has 14 amino acids. Germline V lookup: CDR1 SNHLY, CDR2 FYNNEI. DNA for the CDR3: TGTGCCAGCGACCCAGGCTGGGAGGATTACGAGCAGTACTTC. It encodes CASDPGWEDYEQYF.

This clonotype appeared once. This may be a read error, as it is one base from a much larger clone. The rearrangement uses TRBV12-3 or TRBV12-4 and TRBJ1-2; no firm D call. This CDR3 has 12 amino acids. V was trimmed by 4 bases and J by 4 bases, leaving 7 bases between them. As DNA, the CDR3 is TGTGCCAGCAGTTCATCTTTCTATGGCTACACCTTC. This gives the protein CASSSSFYGYTF.

With respect to this clonotype: This may stem from a read error, because a much larger clone lies one nucleotide away. V is TRBV11-1 and J is TRBJ2-7; 7 bases match TRBD1. There are 13 residues in the CDR3. CDR1 is SGHAT, CDR2 FQDESV, per germline (reference sequence). The CDR3 is CASSRGQIYEQHF. DNA of the CDR3: TGTGCCAGCAGCAGGGGACAGATCTACGAGCAGCACTTC.

This clonotype has a count of ten or more. The chain uses TRBV10-3 and TRBJ1-6; D possibly corresponds to TRBD1 (6 bases). The CDR3 runs 12 residues. Germline V gives CDR1 ENHRY, CDR2 SYGVKD. The ends were cut back, 6 bases at V and 7 bases at J, with 7 bases in the middle. The CDR3 nucleotides are TGTGCCATCAGAACAGGGAATTCACCCCTCCACTTT. This codes for CAIRTGNSPLHF.

On this clonotype: Being one base from a much bigger clone, this may be a read error. The V call is TRBV7-8, the J call TRBJ1-6; D perhaps matches TRBD1 (6 bases). Germline CDR1 is SGHVS and CDR2 is FQNEAQ. The V end lost 10 bases, the J end lost 10 bases, and 26 bases lay between the germline ends. The CDR3 has 16 amino acids. The CDR3 reads CANSNSEQGTRSPLHF. DNA for the CDR3: TGTGCCAACAGTAACTCCGAACAGGGTACTCGGTCACCCCTCCACTTT.

The J gene is TRBJ2-7, the V gene TRBV7-9; 7 bases line up with TRBD1. CDR1 SEHNR and CDR2 FQNEAQ come from the germline V gene (reference sequence). V trimming: 6 bases; J trimming: 3 bases; junction bases outside the gene matches: 11. There are 15 residues in the CDR3. In nucleotides, the CDR3 is TGTGCCAGCAGTTACGCTTTACAGGGGAACTACGAGCAGTACTTC. This codes for CASSYALQGNYEQYF.

This chain links TRBV9 with TRBJ2-7, with D perhaps matching TRBD2 (6 bases). Trimming pared 4 bases from V and 6 bases from J, leaving 20 bases between. The CDR3 has 15 residues. Germline-derived CDR1 and CDR2 are SGDLS and YYNGEE. CDR3 sequence (DNA): TGTGCCAGCAGCACAGGACCGGAGGGGTGGTCCGAGCAGTACTTC. Translation gives CASSTGPEGWSEQYF.

This clonotype was counted ten times or more. The chain recombines TRBV2 with TRBJ1-2; D perhaps matches TRBD1 (6 bases). Germline V gene data show CDR1 as SNHLY and CDR2 as FYNNEI. The CDR3 is made up of 13 amino acids. V was shortened by 5 bases and J by 3 bases, with 10 bases between the two germline ends. CDR3 nucleotide sequence: TGTGCCAGCAGTCCAAGGGGGGACTATGGCTACACCTTC. This codes for CASSPRGDYGYTF.

This chain joins TRBV29-1 and TRBJ1-5; D is unresolved. CDR1 is SQVTM and CDR2 is ANQGSEA in the germline V gene. The V end was cut by 7 bases, the J end by 0 bases, with 7 bases between. The CDR3 covers 12 residues. In DNA form, the CDR3 reads TGCAGCGACAGCAATAGCAATCAGCCCCAGCATTTT. This translates into CSDSNSNQPQHF. The full variable domain, its missing parts supplied by reference TRBV29-1 and TRBJ1-5, is SAVISQKPSRDICQRGTSLTIQCQVDSQVTMMFWYRQQPGQSLTLIATANQGSEATYESGFVIDKFPISRPNLTFSTLTVSNMSPEDSSIYLCSDSNSNQPQHFGDGTRLSIL.

The V gene is TRBV2, the J gene TRBJ2-3, with TRBD1 identical over 7 bases. CDR3 length: 15 amino acids. From germline, CDR1 is SNHLY and CDR2 FYNNEI. The trim removed 5 bases at V and 0 bases at J, leaving 5 bases unmatched. The CDR3 sequence: CASSLGQDSTDTQYF. The CDR3 DNA follows: TGTGCCAGCAGTCTCGGACAGGACAGCACAGATACGCAGTATTTT.

This chain joins TRBV12-3 or TRBV12-4 and TRBJ1-4; 7 nucleotides line up with TRBD1. V was pared by 6 bases and J by 8 bases, with 18 bases of the junction left unmatched. The CDR3 extends over 17 amino acids. The CDR3 DNA reads TGTGCCAGCAGGTCCTTGCGTGCGGAGGGGGCGCGGGAAAAACTGTTTTTT. Translated: CASRSLRAEGAREKLFF.